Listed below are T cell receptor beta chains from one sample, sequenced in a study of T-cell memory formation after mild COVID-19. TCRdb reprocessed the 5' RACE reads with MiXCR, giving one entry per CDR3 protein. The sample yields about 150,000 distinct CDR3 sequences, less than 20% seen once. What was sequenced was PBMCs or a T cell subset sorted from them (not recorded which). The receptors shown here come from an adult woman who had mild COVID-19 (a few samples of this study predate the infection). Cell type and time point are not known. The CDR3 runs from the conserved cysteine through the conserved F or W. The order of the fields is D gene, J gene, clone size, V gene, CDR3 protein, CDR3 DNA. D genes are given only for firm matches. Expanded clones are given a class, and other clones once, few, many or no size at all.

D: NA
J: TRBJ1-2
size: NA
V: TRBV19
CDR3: CASSRGASMDGYTF
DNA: TGTGCCAGTAGTAGAGGGGCCTCGATGGATGGCTACACCTTC

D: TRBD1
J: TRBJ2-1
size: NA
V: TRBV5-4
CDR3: CATSRSGQGQRNEQFF
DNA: TGTGCCACCTCGAGATCGGGACAGGGACAGAGAAATGAGCAGTTCTTC

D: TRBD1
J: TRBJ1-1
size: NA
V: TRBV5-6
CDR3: CASSFGGGSYTEAFF
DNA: TGTGCCAGCAGCTTTGGAGGGGGCTCGTACACTGAAGCTTTCTTT

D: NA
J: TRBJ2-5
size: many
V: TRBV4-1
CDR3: CASSQDNKQETQYF
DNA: TGCGCCAGCAGCCAAGATAACAAGCAAGAGACCCAGTACTTC

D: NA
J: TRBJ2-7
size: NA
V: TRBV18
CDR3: CASSPGGTLNYEQYF
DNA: TGTGCCAGCTCACCTGGGGGGACGCTCAACTACGAGCAGTACTTC

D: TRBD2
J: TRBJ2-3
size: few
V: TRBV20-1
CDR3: CSASRTSGKDTQYF
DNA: TGCAGTGCCTCCAGGACTAGCGGGAAAGATACGCAGTATTTT

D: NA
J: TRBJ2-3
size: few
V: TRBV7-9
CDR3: CASNFGMTDTQYF
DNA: TGTGCCAGCAACTTTGGGATGACAGATACGCAGTATTTT

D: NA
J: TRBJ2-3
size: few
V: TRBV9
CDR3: CASSVGITGPDTQYF
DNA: TGTGCCAGCAGCGTAGGGATTACAGGGCCAGATACGCAGTATTTT

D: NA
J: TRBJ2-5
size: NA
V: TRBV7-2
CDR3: CARSSRMGETQYF
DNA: TGTGCCAGAAGCTCCCGGATGGGAGAGACCCAGTACTTC

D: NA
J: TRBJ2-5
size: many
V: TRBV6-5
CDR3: CASSSLQGTIIWTQYF
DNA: TGTGCCAGCAGTTCGCTGCAGGGTACAATAATATGGACCCAGTACTTC

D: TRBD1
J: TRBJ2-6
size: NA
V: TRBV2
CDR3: CASTMKGTGDSGANVLTF
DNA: TGTGCCAGCACCATGAAGGGGACAGGGGACTCTGGGGCCAACGTCCTGACTTTC

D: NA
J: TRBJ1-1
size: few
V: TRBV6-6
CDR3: CASSYGVMNTEAFF
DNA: TGTGCCAGCAGTTACGGGGTTATGAACACTGAAGCTTTCTTT

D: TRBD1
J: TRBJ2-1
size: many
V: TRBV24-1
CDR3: CATSDPQGDGGSYNEQFF
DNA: TGTGCCACCAGTGACCCCCAGGGGGATGGGGGCTCCTACAATGAGCAGTTCTTC

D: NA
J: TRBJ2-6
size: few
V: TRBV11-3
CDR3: CASSSSAGANVLTF
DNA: TGTGCCAGCAGCTCCTCGGCTGGGGCCAACGTCCTGACTTTC

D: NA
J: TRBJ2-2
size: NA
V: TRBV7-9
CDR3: CASSQNRAGELFF
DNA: TGTGCCAGCAGCCAAAACAGAGCCGGGGAGCTGTTTTTT

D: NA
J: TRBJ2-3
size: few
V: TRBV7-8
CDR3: CASSFTGITDTQYF
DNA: TGTGCCAGCAGCTTTACAGGGATCACAGATACGCAGTATTTT

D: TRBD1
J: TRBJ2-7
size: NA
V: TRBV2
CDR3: CAKTGTGGFDEQYF
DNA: TGTGCCAAGACCGGGACAGGGGGTTTCGACGAGCAGTACTTC

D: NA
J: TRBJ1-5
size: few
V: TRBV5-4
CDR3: CASSLDNQPQHF
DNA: TGTGCCAGCAGCTTAGACAATCAGCCCCAGCATTTT

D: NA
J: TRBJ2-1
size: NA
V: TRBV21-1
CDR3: CASSSQASSGRSYNEQFF
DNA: TGTGCCAGCAGCTCCCAAGCCAGCAGCGGACGCTCCTACAATGAGCAGTTCTTC

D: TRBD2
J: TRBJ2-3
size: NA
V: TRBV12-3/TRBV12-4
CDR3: CASSSRGPGGHTDTQYF
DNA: TGTGCCAGCAGCTCGAGAGGCCCGGGAGGACACACAGATACGCAGTATTTT

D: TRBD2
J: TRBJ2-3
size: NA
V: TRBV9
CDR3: CASSPGLAGRDTQYF
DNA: TGTGCCAGCAGTCCGGGACTAGCGGGACGCGATACGCAGTATTTT

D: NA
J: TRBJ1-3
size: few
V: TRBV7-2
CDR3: CASSLDWGASGNTIYF
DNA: TGTGCCAGCAGCTTAGATTGGGGAGCCTCTGGAAACACCATATATTTT

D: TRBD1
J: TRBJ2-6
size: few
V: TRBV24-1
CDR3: CATDSGTVDSGANVLTF
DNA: TGTGCCACCGACTCCGGGACAGTCGACTCTGGGGCCAACGTCCTGACTTTC

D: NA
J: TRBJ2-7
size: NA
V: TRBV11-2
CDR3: CASSLERGSAYEQYF
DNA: TGTGCCAGCAGCTTAGAGAGGGGATCCGCCTACGAGCAGTACTTC

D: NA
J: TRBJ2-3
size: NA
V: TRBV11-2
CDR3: CASSSIRGSTDTQYF
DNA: TGTGCCAGCAGCTCAATCAGGGGCTCCACAGATACGCAGTATTTT

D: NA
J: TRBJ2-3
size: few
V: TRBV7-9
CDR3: CASSTQGSDTQYF
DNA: TGTGCCAGCAGTACGCAGGGCTCGGATACGCAGTATTTT

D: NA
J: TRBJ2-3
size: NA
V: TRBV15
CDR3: CATSSGGLRGQYF
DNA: TGTGCCACCAGCAGCGGGGGTTTGCGGGGGCAGTATTTT

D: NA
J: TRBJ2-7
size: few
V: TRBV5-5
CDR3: CASRENYEQYF
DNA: TGTGCCAGCAGGGAGAACTACGAGCAGTATTTC

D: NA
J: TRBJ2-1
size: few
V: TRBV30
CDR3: CAWSRGRQNEQFF
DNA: TGTGCCTGGAGTCGAGGGAGACAGAATGAGCAGTTCTTC

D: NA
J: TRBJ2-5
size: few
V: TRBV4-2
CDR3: CASSQATVPETQYF
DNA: TGTGCCAGCAGCCAAGCTACAGTCCCGGAGACCCAGTACTTC

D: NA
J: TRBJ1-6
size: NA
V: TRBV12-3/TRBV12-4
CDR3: CASSRSGPPLHF
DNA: TGTGCCAGCAGTAGGTCGGGGCCACCCCTCCACTTT

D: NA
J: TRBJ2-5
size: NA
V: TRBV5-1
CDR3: CASSLTGSRETQYF
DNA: TGCGCCAGCAGCTTGACAGGGAGTCGGGAGACCCAGTACTTC

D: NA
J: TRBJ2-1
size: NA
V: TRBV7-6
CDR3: CASSWESYNEQFF
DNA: TGTGCCAGCAGTTGGGAATCCTACAATGAGCAGTTCTTC

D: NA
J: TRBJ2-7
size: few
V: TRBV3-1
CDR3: CASSQGGAYSYEQYF
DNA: TGTGCCAGCAGCCAAGGCGGGGCTTACTCCTACGAGCAGTACTTC